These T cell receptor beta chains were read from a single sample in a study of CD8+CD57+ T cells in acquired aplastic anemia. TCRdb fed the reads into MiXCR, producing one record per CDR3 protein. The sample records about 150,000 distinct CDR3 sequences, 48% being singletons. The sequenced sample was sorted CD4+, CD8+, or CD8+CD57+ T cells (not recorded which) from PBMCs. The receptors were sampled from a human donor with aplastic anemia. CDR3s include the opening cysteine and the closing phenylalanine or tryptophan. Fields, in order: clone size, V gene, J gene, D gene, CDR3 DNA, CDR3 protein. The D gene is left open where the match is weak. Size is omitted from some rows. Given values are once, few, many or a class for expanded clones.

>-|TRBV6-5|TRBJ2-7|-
TGTGCCAGCAGTTACTCTGTCGGAGGGGGCCCTGTCGAGCAGTACTTC
CASSYSVGGGPVEQYF
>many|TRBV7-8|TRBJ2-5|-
TGTGCCAGCAGCCCCCCGGGGTCTGTGGAGACCCAGTACTTC
CASSPPGSVETQYF
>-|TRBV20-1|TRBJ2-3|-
TGCAGTACTAGAGACCCCCTTAGCACAGATACGCAGTATTTT
CSTRDPLSTDTQYF
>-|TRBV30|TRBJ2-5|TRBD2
TGTGCCTGGAGCGAAGCCCGGGGGGGAGAGACCCAGTACTTC
CAWSEARGGETQYF
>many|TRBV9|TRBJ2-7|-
TGTGCCAGCAGCGTATTGGAGGGAAACTACGAGCAGTACTTC
CASSVLEGNYEQYF
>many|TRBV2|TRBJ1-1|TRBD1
TGTGCCAGCAGTGAAGCGGAGAGGACAGGGGGCACTGAAGCTTTCTTT
CASSEAERTGGTEAFF
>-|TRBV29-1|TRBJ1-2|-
TGCAGCGTTGCTAAGGACACCACTAACTATGGCTACACCTTC
CSVAKDTTNYGYTF
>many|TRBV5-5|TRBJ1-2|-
TGTGCCAGCAGCTTGGAGGCAGGGCACTTAGGCTACACCTTC
CASSLEAGHLGYTF
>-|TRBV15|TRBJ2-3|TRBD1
TGTGCCACCATCGACAGGGGGAACCTTCACACAGATACGCAGTATTTT
CATIDRGNLHTDTQYF
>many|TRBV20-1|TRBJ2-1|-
TGCAGTGCTAGAACCTTAAGTATCGACAATGAGCAGTTCTTC
CSARTLSIDNEQFF
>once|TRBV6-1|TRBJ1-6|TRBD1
TGTGCCAGCAGAAAGGGGGCCGCTAATTCACCCCTCCACTTT
CASRKGAANSPLHF
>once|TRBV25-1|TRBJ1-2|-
TGTGCCAGCAGTGCTCCAATGGGCTATGGCTACACCTTC
CASSAPMGYGYTF
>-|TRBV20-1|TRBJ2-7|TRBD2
TGCAGTGCTGGACTAGCGGGAGGATACGAGCAGTACTTC
CSAGLAGGYEQYF
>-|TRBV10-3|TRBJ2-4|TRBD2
TGTGCCAGCAGTAGGTCGACTAGCGGGAGTCTGGCCAAAAACATTCAGTACTTC
CASSRSTSGSLAKNIQYF
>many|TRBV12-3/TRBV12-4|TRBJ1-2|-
TGTGCCAGCAGGCAGACCTACTATGGCTACACCTTC
CASRQTYYGYTF
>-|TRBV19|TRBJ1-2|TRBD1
TGTGCCAGTAGTCCCCGGACAGGGGATGGCTACACCTTC
CASSPRTGDGYTF
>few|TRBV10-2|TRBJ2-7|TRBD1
TGCGCCAGCAGTTTACCGGGACAGGGGGACGAGCAGTACTTC
CASSLPGQGDEQYF
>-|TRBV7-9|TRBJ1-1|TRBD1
TGTGCCAGCAGCTCGGGGACAGGGCCCACTGAAGCTTCCTTT
CASSSGTGPTEASF
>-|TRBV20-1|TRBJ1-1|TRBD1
TGCAGTGCTAGAGGCACTGACAGGGGTGCGAACACTGAAGCTTTCTTT
CSARGTDRGANTEAFF
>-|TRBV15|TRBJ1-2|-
TGTGCCACCTCAGCGGGGATTGGGTTTGGCTACACCTTC
CATSAGIGFGYTF
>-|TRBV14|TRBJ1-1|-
TGTGCCAGCAGCGAAGGGAGGGCGAGGGCTTTCTTT
CASSEGRARAFF
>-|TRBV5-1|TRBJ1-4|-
TGCGCCAGCAGCCCTAGTCTTGATGAGTTGGAACTGTTTTTT
CASSPSLDELELFF
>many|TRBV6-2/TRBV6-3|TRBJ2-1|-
TGTGCCAGCAGTCCCGCGAATAATGAGCAGTTCTTC
CASSPANNEQFF